This is a list of T cell receptor beta chains from one sample in a study of blood T cell repertoires in COVID-19. Assay used: immunoSEQ multiplex PCR; TCRdb lists only in-frame clones, some missing. Here the sample spans 100,000 to 150,000 clones, approximately 90% being singletons. The sample taken for sequencing was peripheral blood. All receptors come from a human donor in a cohort sampled during active COVID-19. Each CDR3 is given with its conserved first and last residue. Each record gives: CDR3 length, D gene, V gene, J gene, clone size, CDR3 DNA, CDR3 protein. The D gene is left open where the match is weak. Clone size is shown for a subset of rows, as once, few, many or a class of expanded clone.

len: 14
d_gene: NA
v_gene: TRBV19
j_gene: TRBJ1-1
abundance: once
CDR3nt: TGTGCCAGTAGTATGGACAGATGGAACACTGAAGCTTTCTTT
CDR3aa: CASSMDRWNTEAFF

len: 15
d_gene: NA
v_gene: TRBV18
j_gene: TRBJ1-4
abundance: NA
CDR3nt: TGTGCCAGCTCACCCGGGACATTTAATTCCGAAAAACTGTTTTTT
CDR3aa: CASSPGTFNSEKLFF

len: 15
d_gene: NA
v_gene: TRBV6-5
j_gene: TRBJ2-7
abundance: NA
CDR3nt: TGTGCCAGCAGACAAAGGACAGACAGCTCCTACGAGCAGTACTTC
CDR3aa: CASRQRTDSSYEQYF

len: 15
d_gene: TRBD2
v_gene: TRBV19
j_gene: TRBJ2-7
abundance: NA
CDR3nt: TGTGCCAGTAGTATAGTGAGCGGGAGCTCCTACGAGCAGTACTTC
CDR3aa: CASSIVSGSSYEQYF

len: 13
d_gene: NA
v_gene: TRBV12-3/TRBV12-4
j_gene: TRBJ2-4
abundance: NA
CDR3nt: TGTGCCAGCACCATTGGAGGGGGCGACATTCAGTACTTC
CDR3aa: CASTIGGGDIQYF

len: 14
d_gene: NA
v_gene: TRBV5-1
j_gene: TRBJ2-1
abundance: NA
CDR3nt: TGCGCCAGCAGGAAAACCAGGGACAACGACATAGAGTTCTTC
CDR3aa: CASRKTRDNDIEFF

len: 15
d_gene: NA
v_gene: TRBV9
j_gene: TRBJ1-2
abundance: NA
CDR3nt: TGTGCCAGCAGCGTAGATTATCCGGGGCGGGGTGGCTACACCTTC
CDR3aa: CASSVDYPGRGGYTF

len: 14
d_gene: NA
v_gene: TRBV29-1
j_gene: TRBJ2-2
abundance: few
CDR3nt: TGCAGCGTTAGTCTAGCCGCGAACACCGGGGAGCTGTTTTTT
CDR3aa: CSVSLAANTGELFF

len: 15
d_gene: NA
v_gene: TRBV5-1
j_gene: TRBJ2-1
abundance: NA
CDR3nt: TGCGCCAGCAGCCCGGCCGCCGGGGCCTACAATGAGCAGTTCTTC
CDR3aa: CASSPAAGAYNEQFF

len: 17
d_gene: NA
v_gene: TRBV4-1
j_gene: TRBJ2-2
abundance: NA
CDR3nt: TGCGCCAGCAGCCAAGATCTTTGGGGCAGGTCATCCGGGGAGCTGTTTTTT
CDR3aa: CASSQDLWGRSSGELFF

len: 13
d_gene: NA
v_gene: TRBV30
j_gene: TRBJ2-7
abundance: NA
CDR3nt: TGTGCCTCTTCCCGGGATCGCTCCTACGAGCAGTACTTC
CDR3aa: CASSRDRSYEQYF

len: 15
d_gene: NA
v_gene: TRBV5-5
j_gene: TRBJ1-2
abundance: NA
CDR3nt: TGTGCCAGCAGCCTCCTGGGGAGAACTAACTATGGCTACACCTTC
CDR3aa: CASSLLGRTNYGYTF

len: 13
d_gene: NA
v_gene: TRBV12-3/TRBV12-4
j_gene: TRBJ2-1
abundance: few
CDR3nt: TGTGCCAGCAGCCACGGGGCGGGGCATGAGCAGTTCTTC
CDR3aa: CASSHGAGHEQFF

len: 15
d_gene: NA
v_gene: TRBV18
j_gene: TRBJ1-1
abundance: NA
CDR3nt: TGTGCCAGCTCACCACAAGGGGGTGGGAGCACTGAAGCTTTCTTT
CDR3aa: CASSPQGGGSTEAFF

len: 16
d_gene: NA
v_gene: TRBV19
j_gene: TRBJ1-5
abundance: NA
CDR3nt: TGTGCCAGTAGTGAAAGGGGCCGGGGGGGCAATCAGCCCCAGCATTTT
CDR3aa: CASSERGRGGNQPQHF

len: 16
d_gene: NA
v_gene: TRBV28
j_gene: TRBJ1-4
abundance: NA
CDR3nt: TGTGCCAGCAGTTTATTCACGGGCGGGGGGGGAGAAAAACTGTTTTTT
CDR3aa: CASSLFTGGGGEKLFF

len: 15
d_gene: TRBD1
v_gene: TRBV10-1
j_gene: TRBJ1-2
abundance: NA
CDR3nt: TGCGCCAGCAGTGGAAATCCGACAGGGGCTGGGGGCTACACCTTC
CDR3aa: CASSGNPTGAGGYTF

len: 14
d_gene: TRBD1
v_gene: TRBV18
j_gene: TRBJ2-5
abundance: NA
CDR3nt: TGTGCCAGCTCACCCACAGGGGGGCGAGAGACCCAGTACTTC
CDR3aa: CASSPTGGRETQYF

len: 14
d_gene: TRBD1
v_gene: TRBV11-2
j_gene: TRBJ2-1
abundance: NA
CDR3nt: TGTGCCAGCAGCGGGACAGGGGGATACAATGAGCAGTTCTTC
CDR3aa: CASSGTGGYNEQFF

len: 15
d_gene: NA
v_gene: TRBV4-1
j_gene: TRBJ1-5
abundance: NA
CDR3nt: TGCGCCAGCAGCCAAGATGCGATCGCGGATCAGCCCCAGCATTTT
CDR3aa: CASSQDAIADQPQHF

len: 17
d_gene: TRBD1
v_gene: TRBV4-1
j_gene: TRBJ1-2
abundance: NA
CDR3nt: TGCGCCAGCAGCCAAGAGAGACAGGGTCGAGCTAACTATGGCTACACCTTC
CDR3aa: CASSQERQGRANYGYTF

len: 14
d_gene: NA
v_gene: TRBV28
j_gene: TRBJ2-7
abundance: NA
CDR3nt: TGTGCCAGCAGTTTTGGCAGGGGCCCCTACGAGCAGTACTTC
CDR3aa: CASSFGRGPYEQYF

len: 15
d_gene: NA
v_gene: TRBV4-1
j_gene: TRBJ1-2
abundance: NA
CDR3nt: TGCGCCAGCAGCCAAGAGAGAGGCCATGGAGGTGGCTACACCTTC
CDR3aa: CASSQERGHGGGYTF

len: 13
d_gene: NA
v_gene: TRBV9
j_gene: TRBJ1-5
abundance: few
CDR3nt: TGTGCCAGCAGCGTAGCCGGCAATCAGCCCCAGCATTTT
CDR3aa: CASSVAGNQPQHF

len: 14
d_gene: TRBD2
v_gene: TRBV7-6
j_gene: TRBJ2-1
abundance: NA
CDR3nt: TGTGCCAGCAGCTTAAGCGGGGGGGCTGATGAGCAGTTCTTC
CDR3aa: CASSLSGGADEQFF

len: 13
d_gene: TRBD1
v_gene: TRBV2
j_gene: TRBJ1-5
abundance: few
CDR3nt: TGTGCCAGCAAAAGTGACAGGGTTCAGCCCCAGCATTTT
CDR3aa: CASKSDRVQPQHF

len: 17
d_gene: TRBD2
v_gene: TRBV4-2
j_gene: TRBJ2-3
abundance: NA
CDR3nt: TGTGCCAGCAGCGACGTCAGCGGGAGACCGAGCACAGATACGCAGTATTTT
CDR3aa: CASSDVSGRPSTDTQYF

len: 15
d_gene: TRBD2
v_gene: TRBV4-1
j_gene: TRBJ2-2
abundance: NA
CDR3nt: TGCGCCAGCAGCCAAGGGGAGGGAACCACCGGGGAGCTGTTTTTT
CDR3aa: CASSQGEGTTGELFF

len: 13
d_gene: NA
v_gene: TRBV18
j_gene: TRBJ1-3
abundance: NA
CDR3nt: TGTGCCAGCTCACCACCTTATGGAAACACCATATATTTT
CDR3aa: CASSPPYGNTIYF

len: 14
d_gene: TRBD1
v_gene: TRBV28
j_gene: TRBJ1-2
abundance: NA
CDR3nt: TGTGCCAGCAGTGGACCGGGACAGGGCTATGGCTACACCTTC
CDR3aa: CASSGPGQGYGYTF

len: 18
d_gene: TRBD2
v_gene: TRBV3-1/TRBV3-2
j_gene: TRBJ2-3
abundance: few
CDR3nt: TGTGCCAGCAGCCCCGGGACTAGTCCCTCAATATCCACAGATACGCAGTATTTT
CDR3aa: CASSPGTSPSISTDTQYF

len: 13
d_gene: NA
v_gene: TRBV10-3
j_gene: TRBJ1-1
abundance: NA
CDR3nt: TGTGCCACGAGGAGGGGATCGAACACTGAAGCTTTCTTT
CDR3aa: CATRRGSNTEAFF

len: 13
d_gene: NA
v_gene: TRBV7-6
j_gene: TRBJ1-1
abundance: NA
CDR3nt: TGTGCCAGCAGCTTAGAACTGATCACTGAAGCTTTCTTT
CDR3aa: CASSLELITEAFF

len: 16
d_gene: TRBD2
v_gene: TRBV7-7
j_gene: TRBJ2-1
abundance: NA
CDR3nt: TGTGCTAGCAGCGCGGGACTAGCGGGAGATCGAAGTGAGCAGTTCTTC
CDR3aa: CASSAGLAGDRSEQFF

len: 14
d_gene: TRBD2
v_gene: TRBV5-4
j_gene: TRBJ2-5
abundance: NA
CDR3nt: TGTGCCAGCAGGCTAGCGGGGTTCCAAGAGACCCAGTACTTC
CDR3aa: CASRLAGFQETQYF

len: 12
d_gene: NA
v_gene: TRBV24-1
j_gene: TRBJ2-2
abundance: NA
CDR3nt: TGTGCCACCAGCGGGGTTACCGGGGAGCTGTTTTTT
CDR3aa: CATSGVTGELFF

len: 10
d_gene: NA
v_gene: TRBV19
j_gene: TRBJ1-1
abundance: once
CDR3nt: TGTGCCAGTAGTCACGGGAAGGCATTCTTT
CDR3aa: CASSHGKAFF

len: 13
d_gene: TRBD2
v_gene: TRBV6-2/TRBV6-3
j_gene: TRBJ2-7
abundance: NA
CDR3nt: TGTGCCAGCAACCCGGGACTAGCCTACGAGCAGTACTTC
CDR3aa: CASNPGLAYEQYF

len: 14
d_gene: TRBD2
v_gene: TRBV6-1
j_gene: TRBJ2-7
abundance: few
CDR3nt: TGTGCCAGCAGTGACGTTAGCGGGCCTTACGAGCAGTACTTC
CDR3aa: CASSDVSGPYEQYF

len: 15
d_gene: NA
v_gene: TRBV6-5
j_gene: TRBJ2-7
abundance: NA
CDR3nt: TGTGCCAGCAGTTACTCGATGGTACAGGGCAACGAGCAGTACTTC
CDR3aa: CASSYSMVQGNEQYF

len: 15
d_gene: TRBD2
v_gene: TRBV11-2
j_gene: TRBJ2-2
abundance: NA
CDR3nt: TGTGCCAGCAGCTTCGGGACTAGAAGTGGCGGGGAGCTGTTTTTT
CDR3aa: CASSFGTRSGGELFF

len: 15
d_gene: TRBD1
v_gene: TRBV6-5
j_gene: TRBJ2-3
abundance: NA
CDR3nt: TGTGCCAGCAGAGACGAGGACAGGGGGCCGGATACGCAGTATTTT
CDR3aa: CASRDEDRGPDTQYF

len: 15
d_gene: NA
v_gene: TRBV24-1
j_gene: TRBJ1-4
abundance: NA
CDR3nt: TGTGCCACCAGTGTTCTAGGAGGGGCTAATGAAAAACTGTTTTTT
CDR3aa: CATSVLGGANEKLFF

len: 17
d_gene: TRBD1
v_gene: TRBV3-1/TRBV3-2
j_gene: TRBJ1-3
abundance: NA
CDR3nt: TGTGCCAGCAGCCAAGAATTGGGACAGTTCTCTGGAAACACCATATATTTT
CDR3aa: CASSQELGQFSGNTIYF

len: 14
d_gene: NA
v_gene: TRBV29-1
j_gene: TRBJ2-3
abundance: few
CDR3nt: TGCAGCGTGGGGAGGACATCAAGCACAGATACGCAGTATTTT
CDR3aa: CSVGRTSSTDTQYF